This passage covers 30 T cell receptor beta chains from one sample sequenced in a study of radiotherapy plus CTLA-4 blockade in lung cancer. Method: immunoSEQ multiplex PCR; TCRdb's copy keeps in-frame clones and lacks some. The sample carries 43,000 or so clones, around 73% recorded once. This specimen consisted of peripheral blood, obtained from a patient treated with radiotherapy plus ipilimumab. These receptors were taken from a human donor with non-small cell lung cancer who had a complete response to radiotherapy plus ipilimumab.

The chain recombines TRBV19 with TRBJ1-5, with 9 bases lining up with TRBD1. The V gene's germline CDR1 is LNHDA and CDR2 SQIVND (reference sequence). The CDR3 extends over 15 amino acids. The V segment lost 5 bases and the J segment 3 bases; nucleotides outside the gene matches: 5. This CDR3 is CASSWGQGANQPQHF. As DNA, the CDR3 is TGTGCCAGTAGTTGGGGACAGGGCGCCAATCAGCCCCAGCATTTT.

The chain couples TRBV19 to TRBJ2-5; the match to TRBD1 covers 10 bases. The better agreement between TRBJ2-7 and the DNA end casts doubt on the J call. This CDR3 is 19 amino acids long. Per the germline V gene, CDR1 is LNHDA and CDR2 is SQIVND (reference sequence). The chain's CDR3 is CASDKPGQGFLGESYEQYF. The CDR3 coding sequence is TGTGCCAGCGACAAACCGGGACAGGGGTTTTTGGGAGAGTCCTACGAGCAGTACTTC.

This clone has more than one count but fewer than ten. The CDR3 reads CAIRPRGGASGNTIYF. The CDR3 coding sequence is TGTGCCATCAGACCCCGAGGAGGGGCGTCTGGAAACACCATATATTTT. The chain recombines TRBV10-3 with TRBJ1-3; tentative D call: TRBD1 (5 bases). CDR1 ENHRY and CDR2 SYGVKD come from the germline V gene. V lost 6 bases and J 1 base, leaving 16 bases between the germline ends. CDR3 length: 16 residues.

V is TRBV28 and J is TRBJ2-7, with a tentative D call TRBD1 (6 bases). With 5 bases removed from V and 5 bases from J, the gap between germline ends came to 13 bases. The germline V gene has CDR1 MDHEN and CDR2 SYDVKM. The CDR3 consists of 13 residues. The CDR3 region is CASSPTGLDEQYF. In DNA form, the CDR3 reads TGTGCCAGCAGTCCCACAGGGTTGGACGAGCAGTACTTC.

This clone was counted only a few times. The J gene is TRBJ2-7, the V gene TRBV9, with 11 positions matching TRBD2. V was pared by 5 bases and J by 6 bases, with 4 bases of the junction left unmatched. Germline V CDR1 and CDR2: SGDLS, YYNGEE. The CDR3 has 13 amino acids. The CDR3 loop is CASSAGTSGEQYF. The CDR3 nucleotides are TGTGCCAGCAGTGCCGGGACTAGCGGCGAGCAGTACTTC.

The V call is TRBV5-4, the J call TRBJ2-7; 10 bases are shared with TRBD1. Germline assignment: CDR1 SGHNT and CDR2 YYREEE (reference sequence). Unmatched junction bases numbered 9, after V lost 2 bases and J lost 7 bases. This CDR3 comprises 15 residues. CDR3 bases: TGTGCCAGCAGCTTCAGGAGACAGGGGGCTGGTGAGCAGTACTTC. It specifies CASSFRRQGAGEQYF.

The CDR3 spells CASSPRQGTTYEQYF. DNA for the CDR3: TGTGCCAGCTCACCACGACAGGGGACTACCTACGAGCAGTACTTC. The chain employs TRBV18 and TRBJ2-7, with a weak D call TRBD1 (8 bases). This CDR3 region has 15 residues. Trimming took off 1 base at V and 2 bases at J, with 12 bases between the two ends. Germline V gene lookup returns CDR1 KGHSH and CDR2 LQKENI.

This clone was picked up one time. This sequence joins TRBV19 and TRBJ2-5; D possibly corresponds to TRBD1 (6 bases). Germline V gives CDR1 LNHDA, CDR2 SQIVND (reference sequence). The CDR3 covers 14 residues. Trimming shortened V by 1 base and J by 4 bases, and 10 bases separated the two germline ends. CDR3 loop: CASSIVWGRETQYF. The CDR3 DNA reads TGTGCCAGTAGTATAGTTTGGGGGCGAGAGACCCAGTACTTC.

The rearrangement uses TRBV5-8 and TRBJ2-1; 9 positions agree with TRBD1. CDR1 is SGHTS, CDR2 YDEGEE, per germline. The J segment lost 8 bases and the V segment lost 2 bases, leaving 11 bases of the junction unmatched. This CDR3 comprises 16 residues. The CDR3 bases are TGTGCCAGCAGCTTCCTCGGGACAGGGAACCCCCATGAGCAGTTCTTC. Its protein is CASSFLGTGNPHEQFF.

The J gene is TRBJ1-2, the V gene TRBV27; TRBD1 matches 8 bases. Germline V lookup: CDR1 MNHEY, CDR2 SMNVEV (reference sequence). V trimming: 5 bases; J trimming: 2 bases; junction bases outside the gene matches: 4. This CDR3 is built from 14 residues. The CDR3 reads CASSRTGGNYGYTF. CDR3 in DNA: TGTGCCAGCAGTCGTACAGGGGGAAACTATGGCTACACCTTC.

The CDR3 region has the DNA TGCGCCAGCAGTCAACTTTCCCCCCCGGGACACCTAACCTACGAGCAGTACTTC. Its translation is CASSQLSPPGHLTYEQYF. The chain employs TRBV23-1 and TRBJ2-7; a weak D match, TRBD1 (6 bases). TRBV23-1 is known as an ORF, though its function is uncertain. This CDR3 region has 18 residues. With 2 bases removed from V and 2 bases from J, the gap between germline ends came to 22 bases.

V is TRBV25-1 and J is TRBJ2-5, with 9 bases lining up with TRBD1. V was clipped by 3 bases and J by 2 bases; unmatched bases: 4. The CDR3 length is 15 residues. Per germline, CDR1 MGHDK and CDR2 SYGVNS. CDR3 coding DNA: TGTGCCAGCAGTGACCCGGGACAGGGACAAGAGACCCAGTACTTC. Amino acids: CASSDPGQGQETQYF.

The gene calls are TRBV5-6 and TRBJ1-1, with 9 bases identical to TRBD1. This CDR3 is built from 17 residues. J was trimmed by 5 bases and V by 4 bases; bases with no gene match: 15. Germline CDR1 is SGHDT and CDR2 is YYEEEE. DNA for the CDR3: TGTGCCAGCAGCCGACTCTGGCACGGGACAGGGAAAACTGAAGCTTTCTTT. This codes for CASSRLWHGTGKTEAFF.

This clone has a handful of counts. V gene TRBV19 combines with J gene TRBJ2-7; tentative D call: TRBD1 (6 bases). Germline lookup yields CDR1 LNHDA and CDR2 SQIVND (reference sequence). This CDR3 contains 12 residues. Trimming stripped 9 bases from V and 6 bases from J, with 15 bases between. The CDR3 DNA sequence: TGTGCCAGCACGGGACAACCCGGCGAGCAGTACTTC. Residues: CASTGQPGEQYF.

The rearrangement links TRBV7-6 to TRBJ1-1; no definite D call. V gave up 0 bases and J gave up 4 bases, with 6 bases separating them. Germline V lookup: CDR1 SGHVS, CDR2 FNYEAQ. This CDR3 contains 13 residues. The CDR3, as DNA: TGTGCCAGCAGCTTAGCAGAGGGCACTGAAGCTTTCTTT. Translation: CASSLAEGTEAFF.

The V and J genes are TRBV2 and TRBJ1-1; maybe TRBD1 (5 bases). V was cut by 6 bases and J by 2 bases, with 7 bases left in between. The CDR3 length is 12 residues. Germline V gene lookup returns CDR1 SNHLY and CDR2 FYNNEI. The CDR3 is CASRQGNTEAFF. The CDR3 DNA is TGTGCCAGCAGGCAGGGTAACACTGAAGCTTTCTTT.

This clone has a handful of counts. The rearrangement links TRBV11-2 to TRBJ2-5; TRBD2 matches at 14 bases. The V gene's germline CDR1 is SGHAT and CDR2 FQNNGV. The CDR3 loop spans 17 amino acids. V was clipped by 2 bases and J by 5 bases; unmatched bases: 7. The CDR3 coding sequence is TGTGCCAGCAGCTTAAAGACTAGCGGGAGGGAGTTGGAGACCCAGTACTTC. This codes for CASSLKTSGRELETQYF.

V is TRBV30 and J is TRBJ1-3; D is unclear. V was cut by 5 bases and J by 0 bases, with 8 bases left in between. This CDR3 region has 13 residues. CDR1 is GTSNPN, CDR2 SVGIG, per germline (reference sequence). In DNA, the CDR3 is TGTGCCTGGGGGAGTTTCTCTGGAAACACCATATATTTT. Translation gives CAWGSFSGNTIYF. The entire variable domain, with the rest obtained from reference TRBV30 and TRBJ1-3, is as follows: SQTIHQWPATLVQPVGSPLSLECTVEGTSNPNLYWYRQAAGRGLQLLFYSVGIGQISSEVPQNLSASRPQDRQFILSSKKLLLSDSGFYLCAWGSFSGNTIYFGEGSWLTVV.

This chain joins TRBV6-5 and TRBJ2-7; TRBD2 is a possible D gene (5 bases). The V and J ends lost 10 bases and 3 bases respectively, with 10 bases between them. CDR1 and CDR2 from the germline V gene are MNHEY and SVGAGI. The CDR3 has 11 residues. CDR3 amino acids: CATSGNYEQYF. CDR3 nucleotide sequence: TGTGCCACCTCGGGAAACTACGAGCAGTACTTC.

A note on this clone: The sample contains more than one DNA sequence encoding this CDR3. The chain links TRBV5-1 to TRBJ2-1; 10 bases fit TRBD2. This CDR3 spans 15 amino acids. The trim removed 5 bases at V and 10 bases at J, leaving 12 bases unmatched. CDR1 and CDR2 (germline): SGHRS, YFSETQ. The CDR3 protein is CASSLFASGRREQFF. The CDR3 DNA is TGCGCCAGCAGTTTGTTCGCTAGCGGGAGAAGGGAGCAGTTCTTC.

The chain carries TRBV27 and TRBJ2-7; a possible D gene is TRBD2 (5 bases). Germline assignment: CDR1 MNHEY and CDR2 SMNVEV (reference sequence). Trimming shortened V by 0 bases and J by 0 bases, and 6 bases separated the two germline ends. The CDR3 loop spans 14 amino acids. The CDR3 spells CASSLSGSSYEQYF. DNA of the CDR3: TGTGCCAGCAGTTTATCAGGGAGCTCCTACGAGCAGTACTTC.

The chain employs TRBV30 and TRBJ2-1; tentative D call: TRBD2 (6 bases). The CDR3 length is 14 residues. The V end lost 3 bases, the J end lost 2 bases, and 11 bases lay between the germline ends. Germline V gives CDR1 GTSNPN, CDR2 SVGIG (reference sequence). The CDR3: CAWRRRGTYNEQFF. CDR3 nucleotides: TGTGCCTGGAGGAGGAGGGGCACCTACAATGAGCAGTTCTTC. Based on the CDR3 plus reference TRBV30 and TRBJ2-1, the full variable domain is SQTIHQWPATLVQPVGSPLSLECTVEGTSNPNLYWYRQAAGRGLQLLFYSVGIGQISSEVPQNLSASRPQDRQFILSSKKLLLSDSGFYLCAWRRRGTYNEQFFGPGTRLTVL.

V usage is TRBV7-8 and J usage is TRBJ1-3; D might be TRBD1 (6 bases). V was pared by 7 bases and J by 0 bases, with 19 bases between. This CDR3 spans 17 amino acids. Germline CDR1 reads SGHVS; CDR2 reads FQNEAQ. This CDR3 is CASTTSGGGLSGNTIYF. In DNA, the CDR3 is TGTGCCAGCACCACCTCCGGGGGGGGGCTCTCTGGAAACACCATATATTTT.

The chain combines TRBV7-9 with TRBJ2-3; 8 positions agree with TRBD1. The CDR3 has 14 amino acids. V dropped 0 bases and J dropped 11; count of bases not matched to a gene: 7. From germline, CDR1 is SEHNR and CDR2 FQNEAQ (reference sequence). The CDR3 DNA sequence: TGTGCCAGCAGCTTAGCGGCGACAGGGGAAAGGCAGTATTTT. Protein sequence: CASSLAATGERQYF.

This clone qualifies as medium-sized. The chain couples TRBV19 to TRBJ2-2; D is perhaps TRBD2 (7 bases). V was trimmed by 5 bases and J by 4 bases, leaving 8 bases between them. The CDR3 is 13 residues long. Germline V gives CDR1 LNHDA, CDR2 SQIVND (reference sequence). The CDR3 DNA is TGTGCCAGTAGTGCGGGGGCCACCGGGGAGCTGTTTTTT. Its translation is CASSAGATGELFF.

The chain recombines TRBV11-2 with TRBJ2-7; 7 bases align to TRBD1. This CDR3 is built from 17 residues. J lost 0 bases, V lost 2 bases, and 10 bases had no gene match. Germline V lookup: CDR1 SGHAT, CDR2 FQNNGV. The CDR3 region is CASSLRTGTTISYEQYF. The CDR3 DNA sequence: TGTGCCAGCAGCTTAAGGACAGGAACGACCATCTCCTACGAGCAGTACTTC.

This chain joins TRBV2 and TRBJ1-4, with a weak D call TRBD1 (6 bases). The CDR3 consists of 14 residues. V lost 6 bases to trimming and J lost 7 bases, with 15 bases between them. Germline values: CDR1 SNHLY, CDR2 FYNNEI. This CDR3 is CASSKQGSGEKLFF. As DNA, the CDR3 is TGTGCCAGCAGCAAACAGGGAAGCGGTGAAAAACTGTTTTTT.

The J gene is TRBJ2-7, the V gene TRBV25-1; 9 bases align to TRBD2. V gave up 5 bases and J gave up 5 bases; unmatched junction bases: 10. CDR1 is MGHDK, CDR2 SYGVNS, per germline. The CDR3 spans 15 residues. CDR3 loop: CASSLLAGEVDEQYF. In nucleotides, the CDR3 is TGTGCCAGCAGTTTGTTAGCGGGAGAAGTGGACGAGCAGTACTTC.

This rearrangement joins TRBV4-1 to TRBJ2-3; TRBD2 might be the D (8 bases). This CDR3 has 15 residues. The ends were cut back, 3 bases at V and 6 bases at J, with 16 bases in the middle. CDR1 is MGHRA, CDR2 YSYEKL, per germline. CDR3 amino acids: CASSQQGERGDTQYF. The CDR3 bases are TGCGCCAGCAGCCAGCAGGGGGAGCGGGGGGATACGCAGTATTTT.

The chain couples TRBV19 to TRBJ1-1; TRBD1 matches 9 bases. V shed 10 bases and J 7 bases; nucleotides not matched to a gene: 13. In germline, CDR1 is LNHDA, CDR2 SQIVND (reference sequence). The CDR3 length is 14 residues. The CDR3 here is CATKLRTGAYEAFF. The CDR3 nucleotides are TGTGCCACTAAACTTCGGACAGGGGCTTATGAAGCTTTCTTT.